This TCR beta chain is from a study of regulatory T cells in long-lasting Graves disease. Across the whole study: Persistent cases took antithyroid drugs over 5 years and stayed TSH receptor antibody positive.

V was trimmed by 7 bases and J by 2 bases, leaving 11 bases between them. The CDR3 covers 14 residues. CDR3 regions were amplified by Arm-PCR using iRepertoire HTBI primers to build TCR beta libraries. MiXCR was run by TCRdb on the multiplex PCR reads, yielding one entry per CDR3 protein. Of about 400,000 distinct CDR3 sequences listed, 20% to 25% are singletons. Time point described: persistent/refractory GD, antithyroid drugs over 5 years with positive TRAb. The TCR library was made from RNA that had been extracted from PBMCs in TRIzol. An endocrinology department in Xi'an, China, supplied the patients.

This specimen was peripheral blood mononuclear cells (PBMCs), taken when the disease was refractory, from a patient treated with antithyroid drugs. This chain joins TRBV12-3 or TRBV12-4 and TRBJ1-4; no definite D call. The sequence came from a female donor with Graves disease. DNA of the CDR3: TGTGCCAGCAACAGTCCTCCCACTAATGAAAAACTGTTTTTT. Translated, it gives CASNSPPTNEKLFF.